This is a list of T cell receptor beta chains from one sample in a study of regulatory T cells in long-lasting Graves disease. TCRdb fed the multiplex PCR reads into MiXCR, producing one record per CDR3 protein. In the table there are under 300,000 distinct CDR3 sequences, about 20% of which are singletons. This sample also appeared in a second study, on T cells in Graves' hyperthyroidism and ophthalmopathy.

The sequencing here drew on peripheral blood mononuclear cells (PBMCs), taken at new diagnosis, from a patient treated with antithyroid drugs. These receptors all stem from a young woman with Graves disease. Both conserved end residues are part of each CDR3. The D gene is left open where the match is weak. Not all rows give a size; the values are once, few, many and, for expanded clones, a class.

j_call	v_call	clone_size	d_call	cdr3_nt	cdr3_aa
TRBJ1-2	TRBV7-2	many	.	TGTGCCAGCAGCTTCAGGAATGGCTACACCTTC	CASSFRNGYTF
TRBJ1-2	TRBV19	few	.	TGTGCCAGTAGGGGGGAGGGCTACACCTTC	CASRGEGYTF
TRBJ2-7	TRBV12-3/TRBV12-4	many	.	TGTGCCAGCAGTCCACGCCAGGGGAACTACGAGCAGTACTTC	CASSPRQGNYEQYF
TRBJ1-2	TRBV9	.	.	TGTGCCAGCAGCGTAGACGGCAGGGCAGATGGCTACACCTTC	CASSVDGRADGYTF
TRBJ1-2	TRBV6-1	few	TRBD1	TGTGCCAGCAGCTCGGGACAGGGGGCGGGGGGCTACACCTTC	CASSSGQGAGGYTF
TRBJ2-5	TRBV10-1	many	.	TGCGCCAGCAGTGATGGGGGCGGACTAGGTAGAGAGACCCAGTACTTC	CASSDGGGLGRETQYF
TRBJ2-5	TRBV12-3/TRBV12-4	many	TRBD1	TGTGCCAGCAGTTTACGACAGGGGAAGACCCAGTACTTC	CASSLRQGKTQYF
TRBJ2-7	TRBV19	.	.	TGTGCCAGTATGGGGGACTCCTACGAGCAGTACTTC	CASMGDSYEQYF
TRBJ2-1	TRBV11-2	.	.	TGTGCCAGCAGCCCCGTGCATAGCTTAGGAGAGCAGTTCTTC	CASSPVHSLGEQFF
TRBJ2-1	TRBV4-2	few	TRBD2	TGTGCCAGCAGCCCCGGGACTAGCGGGGGGAAGTCCTACAATGAGCAGTTCTTC	CASSPGTSGGKSYNEQFF
TRBJ1-1	TRBV3-1	many	.	TGTGCCAGCAGCCAAGAAAAGTGGGAGATCACTGAAGCTTTCTTT	CASSQEKWEITEAFF
TRBJ2-3	TRBV7-2	many	.	TGTGCCAGCAGCTCCCCGGGGTCTGACACAGATACGCAGTATTTT	CASSSPGSDTDTQYF
TRBJ2-3	TRBV5-1	many	TRBD1	TGCGCCAGCAGCTTGCCTGGGACAGGAGGTATCACAGATACGCAGTATTTT	CASSLPGTGGITDTQYF
TRBJ2-7	TRBV6-1	many	.	TGTGCCAGCAGTGCGATTTGGACGTCCACCTACGAGCAGTACTTC	CASSAIWTSTYEQYF
TRBJ2-1	TRBV2	.	TRBD2	TGTGCCAGCAGGGGGACTAGCGGGGATGGTTCCTACAATGAGCAGTTCTTC	CASRGTSGDGSYNEQFF